These 31 T cell receptor beta chains were all obtained from the same sample, sequenced in a study of T cell changes during pregnancy in multiple sclerosis. The assay was immunoSEQ multiplex PCR, and TCRdb's table has in-frame clones only and misses some. The table shows roughly 69,000 clones, with approximately 90% occurring only once. Sequenced here: peripheral blood, sampled in the third trimester of pregnancy. The receptors were sampled from a female donor with multiple sclerosis, enrolled in a pregnancy study.

This clone was detected only a few times. The gene calls are TRBV4-1 and TRBJ1-4; 10 nucleotides agree with TRBD1. This CDR3 comprises 16 residues. CDR1 and CDR2 (germline): MGHRA, YSYEKL. The V and J ends lost 3 bases and 6 bases, in that order; junction bases with no gene match: 7. The DNA of the CDR3 is TGCGCCAGCAGCCATGGATCCGGGACAGGGGATGAAAAACTGTTTTTT. Protein: CASSHGSGTGDEKLFF.

This clone was seen a single time. This rearrangement joins TRBV6-1 to TRBJ2-2; possible D gene TRBD2, 5 bases. Trimming stripped 0 bases from V and 7 bases from J, with 18 bases between. CDR1 and CDR2 (germline): MNHNS, SASEGT. This CDR3 spans 17 amino acids. The CDR3 spells CASSEAWAAGRDGELFF. CDR3 coding DNA: TGTGCCAGCAGTGAAGCTTGGGCGGCAGGTCGGGACGGGGAGCTGTTTTTT.

The V gene is TRBV18, the J gene TRBJ2-7; TRBD1 is a possible D gene (6 bases). The germline gives CDR1 KGHSH, CDR2 LQKENI. This CDR3 is built from 13 residues. V lost 3 bases to trimming and J lost 6 bases, with 12 bases between them. The CDR3 DNA follows: TGTGCCAGCTCACCGGGGGCCTCCAGCGAGCAGTACTTC. It codes for CASSPGASSEQYF. The variable domain in full, with the rest retrieved from reference TRBV18 and TRBJ2-7, is NAGVMQNPRHLVRRRGQEARLRCSPMKGHSHVYWYRQLPEEGLKFMVYLQKENIIDESGMPKERFSAEFPKEGPSILRIQQVVRGDSAAYFCASSPGASSEQYFGPGTRLTVT.

The chain recombines TRBV6-4 with TRBJ2-1, with TRBD2 matching 8 bases. Per the germline V gene, CDR1 is MRHNA and CDR2 is SNTAGT. With 6 bases clipped from V and 5 bases from J, the junction kept 9 bases outside the gene matches. The CDR3 has 15 residues. The CDR3 loop reads CASSPAGGADNEQFF. In DNA form, the CDR3 reads TGTGCCAGCAGCCCCGCGGGGGGTGCAGACAATGAGCAGTTCTTC.

The chain couples TRBV12-5 to TRBJ2-7, with D perhaps matching TRBD2 (5 bases). The germline CDR1 and CDR2 sequences are LGHNT and FRNRAP. The V end was cut by 6 bases, the J end by 1 base, with 16 bases between. This CDR3 spans 15 amino acids. Here the CDR3 DNA reads TGTGCTAGTGGACCGGGCCCGGGGAGTTCCTACGAGCAGTACTTC. The encoded protein is CASGPGPGSSYEQYF.

The chain carries TRBV2 and TRBJ2-3, with 7 bases aligning to TRBD2. This CDR3 is 16 amino acids long. Germline lookup yields CDR1 SNHLY and CDR2 FYNNEI. J lost 2 bases, V lost 3 bases, and 8 bases had no gene match. CDR3 sequence: CASSESPSGDTDTQYF. The CDR3 DNA is TGTGCCAGCAGTGAGTCTCCCAGCGGGGACACAGATACGCAGTATTTT.

The gene calls are TRBV7-2 and TRBJ2-1; 8 nucleotides agree with TRBD2. This CDR3 has 15 residues. Germline CDR1 and CDR2: SGHTA and FQGNSA. Trimming at V came to 5 bases and at J to 7 bases, leaving 10 bases not matched to a gene. CDR3: CASSPWAGGLNEQFF. CDR3 bases: TGTGCCAGCAGCCCCTGGGCGGGGGGCCTAAATGAGCAGTTCTTC. The variable domain in full, with the rest retrieved from reference TRBV7-2 and TRBJ2-1, is GAGVSQSPSNKVTEKGKDVELRCDPISGHTALYWYRQSLGQGLEFLIYFQGNSAPDKSGLPSDRFSAERTGGSVSTLTIQRTQQEDSAVYLCASSPWAGGLNEQFFGPGTRLTVL.

V usage is TRBV7-9 and J usage is TRBJ1-1; TRBD1 is a possible D gene (5 bases). Germline V CDR1 and CDR2: SEHNR, FQNEAQ (reference sequence). The length of the CDR3 is 12 residues. V lost 1 base and J lost 12, with 12 bases in between. This CDR3 is CASSLVEGRPFF. The CDR3 coding sequence is TGTGCCAGCAGCTTAGTGGAGGGGAGGCCTTTCTTT. Using reference TRBV7-9 and TRBJ1-1 for the parts outside the CDR3, the full variable domain is DTGVSQNPRHKITKRGQNVTFRCDPISEHNRLYWYRQTLGQGPEFLTYFQNEAQLEKSRLLSDRFSAERPKGSFSTLEIQRTEQGDSAMYLCASSLVEGRPFFGQGTRLTVV.

The chain uses TRBV7-2 and TRBJ1-5, with D unclear. Germline values: CDR1 SGHTA, CDR2 FQGNSA. V lost 5 bases, J lost 6 bases, and 8 bases lay in between. The CDR3 loop spans 12 amino acids. The CDR3 is CASSPYSQPQHF. CDR3 nucleotides: TGTGCCAGCAGCCCTTATAGTCAGCCCCAGCATTTT.

The V call is TRBV7-2, the J call TRBJ1-3; unclear D gene. CDR3 length: 13 residues. The ends were cut back, 3 bases at V and 4 bases at J, with 7 bases in the middle. CDR1 SGHTA and CDR2 FQGNSA come from the germline V gene. For the CDR3, the DNA is TGTGCCAGCAGCTTTAACCGGGGAAACACCATATATTTT. Translated: CASSFNRGNTIYF.

This clone was counted a single time. J is TRBJ2-2 and V is TRBV19, with 8 bases aligning to TRBD2. The trim removed 3 bases at V and 0 bases at J, leaving 6 bases unmatched. This CDR3 has 17 residues. Germline CDR1 is LNHDA and CDR2 is SQIVND (reference sequence). CDR3: CASSIFRGGTNTGELFF. The CDR3 region has the DNA TGTGCCAGTAGTATTTTCCGGGGGGGAACGAACACCGGGGAGCTGTTTTTT.

About this clone: Possible read error: a much larger clone is one base away. The rearrangement joins TRBV25-1 to TRBJ1-6, with D unclear. Trimming took off 2 bases at V and 4 bases at J, with 3 bases between the two ends. This CDR3 contains 13 residues. Germline V gene lookup returns CDR1 MGHDK and CDR2 SYGVNS. CDR3 in amino acids: CASSEQYNSPLHF. The CDR3 DNA is TGTGCCAGCAGTGAACAGTATAATTCACCCCTCCACTTT. Variable domain in full (rest from reference TRBV25-1 and TRBJ1-6): EADIYQTPRYLVIGTGKKITLECSQTMGHDKMYWYQQDPGMELHLIHYSYGVNSTEKGDLSSESTVSRIRTEHFPLTLESARPSHTSQYLCASSEQYNSPLHFGNGTRLTVT.

Only one count was recorded for this clone. The chain uses TRBV27 and TRBJ2-5; maybe TRBD1 (6 bases). The CDR3 length is 12 residues. Germline assignment: CDR1 MNHEY and CDR2 SMNVEV (reference sequence). V dropped 4 bases and J dropped 5 bases, with 8 bases sitting between them. The CDR3 reads CASSSRGETQYF. CDR3 nucleotide sequence: TGTGCCAGCAGTTCAAGGGGGGAGACCCAGTACTTC.

The V and J genes are TRBV5-1 and TRBJ1-1; D ambiguous. The CDR3 loop spans 15 amino acids. Trimming pared 0 bases from V and 2 bases from J, leaving 11 bases between. Germline V CDR1 and CDR2: SGHRS, YFSETQ. The CDR3, as DNA: TGCGCCAGCAGCTTGGTATCTGTGTTCAACACTGAAGCTTTCTTT. Translation gives CASSLVSVFNTEAFF.

This clone was picked up one time. This chain joins TRBV7-9 and TRBJ1-1, with D possibly TRBD1 on 5 matching bases. The CDR3 has 14 residues. Trimming cost V 4 bases and J 8 bases, with 17 bases left between them. Germline V gene data show CDR1 as SEHNR and CDR2 as FQNEAQ (reference sequence). CDR3 in amino acids: CASSSGEGVVEAFF. As DNA, the CDR3 is TGTGCCAGCAGCTCGGGGGAAGGGGTAGTCGAAGCTTTCTTT.

The CDR3 is CASSLEGGVKFGNTIYF. The CDR3 region has the DNA TGTGCCAGCAGCTTAGAGGGGGGGGTTAAGTTCGGAAACACCATATATTTT. V usage is TRBV7-2 and J usage is TRBJ1-3; TRBD1 is a possible D gene (6 bases). This CDR3 region has 17 residues. The ends were cut back, 1 base at V and 4 bases at J, with 17 bases in the middle. Germline CDR1 is SGHTA and CDR2 is FQGNSA.

The chain has TRBV2 and TRBJ2-2; the D gene is possibly TRBD2 (5 bases). Germline-derived CDR1 and CDR2 are SNHLY and FYNNEI. Deletions cut 8 bases from V and 3 bases from J, with 13 bases between. The CDR3 sequence is 14 residues long. The CDR3 spells CASDLGSYTGELFF. CDR3 DNA sequence: TGTGCCAGCGACCTGGGGAGCTACACCGGGGAGCTGTTTTTT.

The chain is built from TRBV14 and TRBJ1-4, with 10 nucleotides matching TRBD1. V was pared by 5 bases and J by 15 bases, with 6 bases of the junction left unmatched. Germline-derived CDR1 and CDR2 are SGHDN and FVKESK. CDR3 length equals 12 residues. CDR3 DNA: TGTGCCAGCAGCGACAGGACAGGGGGATTGTTTTTT. Translated, it gives CASSDRTGGLFF.

V and J are TRBV6-1 and TRBJ1-1, with D perhaps TRBD1 (6 bases). Germline V gives CDR1 MNHNS, CDR2 SASEGT. This CDR3 region has 12 residues. With 4 bases removed from V and 8 bases from J, the gap between germline ends came to 11 bases. The CDR3 is CASSGDRPEAFF. For the CDR3, the DNA is TGTGCCAGCAGTGGTGACAGGCCCGAAGCTTTCTTT.

The J gene is TRBJ2-3, the V gene TRBV6-5; 7 bases are shared with TRBD1. The germline V gene has CDR1 MNHEY and CDR2 SVGAGI. This CDR3 has 14 residues. Germline trimming cut 4 bases from V and 4 bases from J; bases unmatched to any gene: 5. CDR3 in amino acids: CASSLTGFADTQYF. In nucleotides, the CDR3 is TGTGCCAGCAGTTTGACAGGGTTCGCAGATACGCAGTATTTT.

CDR3: CASRSLNSPLHF. CDR3 DNA: TGTGCCAGTCGATCCCTAAATTCACCCCTCCACTTT. J is TRBJ1-6 and V is TRBV19; D call uncertain. V was pared by 8 bases and J by 7 bases, with 9 bases between. The CDR3 has 12 residues. Per the germline V gene, CDR1 is LNHDA and CDR2 is SQIVND (reference sequence).

This chain connects TRBV7-8 to TRBJ1-2, with D tentatively TRBD1 (5 bases). Germline CDR1 is SGHVS and CDR2 is FQNEAQ. This CDR3 is built from 16 residues. The germline V and J ends were trimmed by 2 bases and 1 base, with 14 bases remaining between them. CDR3 residues: CASSLLGGVYNYGYTF. The CDR3 DNA follows: TGTGCCAGCAGCTTACTTGGGGGGGTATATAACTATGGCTACACCTTC. The full variable domain, rest sourced from reference TRBV7-8 and TRBJ1-2, is GAGVSQSPRYKVAKRGQDVALRCDPISGHVSLFWYQQALGQGPEFLTYFQNEAQLDKSGLPSDRFFAERPEGSVSTLKIQRTQQEDSAVYLCASSLLGGVYNYGYTFGSGTRLTVV.

V is TRBV7-3 and J is TRBJ1-1; no definite D call. Germline V lookup: CDR1 SGHTA, CDR2 FQGTGA. The V end lost 4 bases, the J end lost 5 bases, and 14 bases lay between the germline ends. This CDR3 spans 14 amino acids. The CDR3 loop is CASSSAPGATEAFF. Written as DNA, the CDR3 is TGTGCCAGCAGCTCCGCCCCCGGTGCGACTGAAGCTTTCTTT.

This clone was seen just once. The chain's CDR3 is CASSDASGGSADTQYF. CDR3 DNA sequence: TGTGCCAGCAGTGACGCTAGCGGGGGGTCGGCAGATACGCAGTATTTT. The gene calls are TRBV6-4 and TRBJ2-3; the match to TRBD2 covers 11 bases. Trimming took 2 bases from V and 4 from J; bases not matched to a gene: 5. Looked up from germline, CDR1 is MRHNA and CDR2 is SNTAGT. The CDR3 spans 16 residues.

A few counts support this clone. The J gene is TRBJ1-4, the V gene TRBV9; 8 bases agree with TRBD1. The germline CDR1 and CDR2 sequences are SGDLS and YYNGEE. CDR3 length equals 13 residues. The V and J ends lost 3 bases and 12 bases, in that order; junction bases with no gene match: 7. The CDR3 DNA is TGTGCCAGCAGCGGGTCGGACAGGGACGAACTGTTTTTT. It encodes CASSGSDRDELFF.

The rearrangement links TRBV19 to TRBJ1-2, with D hard to call. V lost 10 bases and J lost 0, with 12 bases in between. The CDR3 has 13 amino acids. The germline gives CDR1 LNHDA, CDR2 SQIVND (reference sequence). In DNA, the CDR3 is TGTGCCACGGTTGACACTTCTAACTATGGCTACACCTTC. This codes for CATVDTSNYGYTF.

The chain recombines TRBV5-4 with TRBJ2-5, with TRBD1 identical over 8 bases. V lost 3 bases and J lost 1; bases outside the gene matches: 11. Germline assignment: CDR1 SGHNT and CDR2 YYREEE (reference sequence). The length of the CDR3 is 17 residues. DNA of the CDR3: TGTGCCAGCAGCTCCCTTTACCAAGACAGGGGCCAAGAGACCCAGTACTTC. This translates into CASSSLYQDRGQETQYF.

In its sample, this clone was seen once. The CDR3 reads CASSTKLAGEGPVTDTQYF. In nucleotides, the CDR3 is TGTGCCAGCAGTACCAAACTAGCGGGGGAGGGACCCGTCACAGATACGCAGTATTTT. J is TRBJ2-3 and V is TRBV7-8; TRBD2 matches 11 bases. CDR3 length: 19 amino acids. Germline CDR1 reads SGHVS; CDR2 reads FQNEAQ. The V and J ends lost 6 bases and 2 bases, in that order; junction bases with no gene match: 16.

The chain employs TRBV19 and TRBJ1-1; D is perhaps TRBD1 (5 bases). Germline CDR1 is LNHDA and CDR2 is SQIVND (reference sequence). The CDR3 has 15 amino acids. V was trimmed by 5 bases and J by 0 bases, leaving 13 bases between them. The chain's CDR3 is CASSLRWGLNTEAFF. The CDR3 DNA is TGTGCCAGTAGTCTCAGGTGGGGCCTGAACACTGAAGCTTTCTTT.

The gene calls are TRBV4-3 and TRBJ1-3; D call uncertain. Germline V gene data show CDR1 as LGHNA and CDR2 as YSLEER. Trimming removed 4 bases from V and 0 bases from J, with 16 bases in between. CDR3 length: 17 amino acids. Here the CDR3 DNA reads TGCGCCAGCAGCCGCGAATCTGTACAGCTCTCTGGAAACACCATATATTTT. Its translation is CASSRESVQLSGNTIYF.

CDR3 DNA sequence: TGTGCCAGCAGCTCGGACAGGGGGGAGACCCAGTACTTC. It yields the protein CASSSDRGETQYF. The V call is TRBV7-2, the J call TRBJ2-5, with 10 nucleotides matching TRBD1. This CDR3 is built from 13 residues. The V gene's germline CDR1 is SGHTA and CDR2 FQGNSA. J lost 5 bases, V lost 4 bases, and 1 base had no gene match.